The 2 T cell receptor beta chains given below trace back to one sample, sequenced in a study of blood T cell repertoires in COVID-19. This table comes from immunoSEQ multiplex PCR, and its TCRdb copy is limited to in-frame clones, with some not included. The table has 250,000 to 300,000 clones, approximately 85% seen once. Sequenced: PBMCs or T cells enriched from blood (not recorded which). The origin of the receptors is a woman in her 50s who had recovered from COVID-19.

The rearrangement links TRBV27 to TRBJ1-2; D perhaps matches TRBD1 (5 bases). The CDR3 sequence is 15 residues long. Germline V gene lookup returns CDR1 MNHEY and CDR2 SMNVEV (reference sequence). Between the trimmed V and J ends, which lost 3 bases and 0 bases, there was a span of 11 bases. CDR3 loop: CASSFLTETNYGYTF. CDR3 bases: TGTGCCAGCAGTTTTTTGACAGAGACTAACTATGGCTACACCTTC.

This clone has a handful of counts. The chain couples TRBV7-3 to TRBJ2-1, with D tentatively TRBD2 (6 bases). With 1 base removed from V and 1 base from J, the gap between germline ends came to 8 bases. CDR3 size: 15 residues. Germline V gene data show CDR1 as SGHTA and CDR2 as FQGTGA. The CDR3 DNA reads as TGTGCCAGCAGCTTAATAGCGGATTCCTACAATGAGCAGTTCTTC. The encoded protein is CASSLIADSYNEQFF. Based on the CDR3 plus reference TRBV7-3 and TRBJ2-1, the full variable domain is GAGVSQTPSNKVTEKGKYVELRCDPISGHTALYWYRQSLGQGPEFLIYFQGTGAADDSGLPNDRFFAVRPEGSVSTLKIQRTERGDSAVYLCASSLIADSYNEQFFGPGTRLTVL.